The present T cell receptor beta chain was sequenced within a study of blood T cell repertoires in COVID-19. Whole-study context: Samples of COVID-19 (acute and convalescent) were obtained from the United States, Italy and Spain. Sources were T cells, B-cell-depleted T cells, or PBMCs; the material itself was cDNA or gDNA.

Trimming took 0 bases from V and 2 from J, leaving 13 bases between them. This CDR3 is 16 amino acids long. This clone was seen only once. Those enrolled in Seattle joined during active infection and were followed longitudinally afterward. Original data processing: Amplification with reference gene primers provided the estimates of nucleated cell counts. Data came from immunoSEQ multiplex PCR; TCRdb stores just in-frame clones and leaves some out. V and J calls and clone size are given by that table; D and trimming were obtained from the DNA. The top ten clones hold 10% of a sample with more than 300,000 clones, more than 70% of them seen once.

This TCR was sampled from a woman aged 30 to 39 with COVID-19, enrolled during active disease. The sequencing input was peripheral blood. The genes are TRBV23-1 and TRBJ2-5; tentatively, D is TRBD2 (6 bases). TRBV23-1 is recorded as an ORF, its role being uncertain. CDR3 region: CASSQSLRRVQETQYF. CDR3 sequence (DNA): TGCGCCAGCAGTCAATCGTTAAGGAGGGTTCAAGAGACCCAGTACTTC.